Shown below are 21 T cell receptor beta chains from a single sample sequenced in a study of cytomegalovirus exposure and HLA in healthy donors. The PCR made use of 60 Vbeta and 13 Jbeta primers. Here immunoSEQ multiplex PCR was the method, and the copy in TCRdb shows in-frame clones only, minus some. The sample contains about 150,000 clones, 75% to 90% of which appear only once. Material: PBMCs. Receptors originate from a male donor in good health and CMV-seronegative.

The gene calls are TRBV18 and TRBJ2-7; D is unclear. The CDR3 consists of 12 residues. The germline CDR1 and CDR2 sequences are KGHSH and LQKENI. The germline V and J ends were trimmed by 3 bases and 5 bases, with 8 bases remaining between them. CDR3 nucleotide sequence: TGTGCCAGCTCACCTAGTCTCAACGAGCAGTACTTC. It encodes CASSPSLNEQYF.

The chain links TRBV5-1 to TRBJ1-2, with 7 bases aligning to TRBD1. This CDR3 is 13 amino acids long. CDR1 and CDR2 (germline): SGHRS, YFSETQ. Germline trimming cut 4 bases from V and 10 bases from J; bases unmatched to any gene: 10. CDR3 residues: CASSPQGGEVYTF. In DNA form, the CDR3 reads TGCGCCAGCAGCCCCCAGGGGGGAGAGGTCTACACCTTC.

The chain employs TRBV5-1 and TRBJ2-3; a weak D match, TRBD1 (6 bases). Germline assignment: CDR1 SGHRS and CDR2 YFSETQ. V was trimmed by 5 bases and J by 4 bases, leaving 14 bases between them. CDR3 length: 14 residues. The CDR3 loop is CASRFGGAADTQYF. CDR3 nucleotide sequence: TGCGCCAGCAGATTTGGGGGCGCCGCAGATACGCAGTATTTT.

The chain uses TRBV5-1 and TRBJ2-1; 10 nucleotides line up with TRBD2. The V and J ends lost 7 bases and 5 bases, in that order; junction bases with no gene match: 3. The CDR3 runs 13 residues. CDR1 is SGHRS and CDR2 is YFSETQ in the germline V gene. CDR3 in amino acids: CASESGGDNEQFF. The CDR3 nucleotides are TGCGCCAGCGAGAGCGGGGGGGACAATGAGCAGTTCTTC.

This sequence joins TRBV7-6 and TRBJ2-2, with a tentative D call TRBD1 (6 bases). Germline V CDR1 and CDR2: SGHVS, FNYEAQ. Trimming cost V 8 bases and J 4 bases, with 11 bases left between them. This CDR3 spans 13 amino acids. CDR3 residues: CASSSRGTGELFF. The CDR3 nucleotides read TGTGCCAGCTCTAGCAGGGGCACCGGGGAGCTGTTTTTT.

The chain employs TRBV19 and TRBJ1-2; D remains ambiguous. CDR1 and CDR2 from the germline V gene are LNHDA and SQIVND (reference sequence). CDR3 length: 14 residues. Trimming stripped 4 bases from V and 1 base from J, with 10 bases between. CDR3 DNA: TGTGCCAGTAGTAGGTCTCAGATTAACTATGGCTACACCTTC. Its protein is CASSRSQINYGYTF.

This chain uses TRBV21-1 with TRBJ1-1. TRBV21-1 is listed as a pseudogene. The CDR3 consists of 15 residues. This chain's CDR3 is CASTQREVRGTEAFF. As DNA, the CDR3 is TGTGCCAGCACCCAAAGGGAGGTAAGGGGTACTGAAGCTTTCTTT.

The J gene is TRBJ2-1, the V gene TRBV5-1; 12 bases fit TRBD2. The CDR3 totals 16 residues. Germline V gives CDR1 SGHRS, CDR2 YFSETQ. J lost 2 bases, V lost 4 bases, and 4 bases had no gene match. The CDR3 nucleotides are TGCGCCAGCAGCCCTGGACTAGCGGGGACCTACAATGAGCAGTTCTTC. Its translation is CASSPGLAGTYNEQFF.

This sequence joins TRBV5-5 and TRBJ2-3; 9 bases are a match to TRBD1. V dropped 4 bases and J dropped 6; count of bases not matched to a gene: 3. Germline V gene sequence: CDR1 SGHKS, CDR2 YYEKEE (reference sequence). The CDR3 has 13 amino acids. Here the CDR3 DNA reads TGTGCCAGCAGCAGCGGGACAGGGGATACGCAGTATTTT. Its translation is CASSSGTGDTQYF. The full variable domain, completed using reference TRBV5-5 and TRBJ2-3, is DAGVTQSPTHLIKTRGQQVTLRCSPISGHKSVSWYQQVLGQGPQFIFQYYEKEERGRGNFPDRFSARQFPNYSSELNVNALLLGDSALYLCASSSGTGDTQYFGPGTRLTVL.

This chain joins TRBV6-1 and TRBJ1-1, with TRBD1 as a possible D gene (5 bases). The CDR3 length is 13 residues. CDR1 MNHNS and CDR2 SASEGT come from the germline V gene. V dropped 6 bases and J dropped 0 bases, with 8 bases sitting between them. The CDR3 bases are TGTGCCAGCAGCCCGACAGTGAACACTGAAGCTTTCTTT. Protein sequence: CASSPTVNTEAFF.

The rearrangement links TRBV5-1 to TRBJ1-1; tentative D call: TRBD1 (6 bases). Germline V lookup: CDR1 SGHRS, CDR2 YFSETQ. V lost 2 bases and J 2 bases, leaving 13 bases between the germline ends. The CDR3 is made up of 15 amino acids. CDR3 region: CASSLHRQANTEAFF. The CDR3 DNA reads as TGCGCCAGCAGCTTACATCGACAGGCTAACACTGAAGCTTTCTTT.

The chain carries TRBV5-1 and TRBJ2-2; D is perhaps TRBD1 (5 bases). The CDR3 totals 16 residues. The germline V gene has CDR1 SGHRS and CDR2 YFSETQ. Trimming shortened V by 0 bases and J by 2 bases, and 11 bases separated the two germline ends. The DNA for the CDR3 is TGCGCCAGCAGCTTGGTGCCGACAGACAACACCGGGGAGCTGTTTTTT. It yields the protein CASSLVPTDNTGELFF.

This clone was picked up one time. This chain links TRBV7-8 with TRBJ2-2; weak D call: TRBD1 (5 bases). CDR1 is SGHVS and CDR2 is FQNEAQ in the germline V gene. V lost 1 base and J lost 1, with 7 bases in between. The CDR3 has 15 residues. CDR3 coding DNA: TGTGCCAGCAGCTTAGGACAGAAGAACACCGGGGAGCTGTTTTTT. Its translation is CASSLGQKNTGELFF.

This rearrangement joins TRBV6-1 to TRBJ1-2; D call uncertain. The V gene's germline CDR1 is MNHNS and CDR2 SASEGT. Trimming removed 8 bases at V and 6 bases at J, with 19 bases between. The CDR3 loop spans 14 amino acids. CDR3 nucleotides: TGTGCCAGCGACACGGGTTTGGAGGCCGATGGCTACACCTTC. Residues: CASDTGLEADGYTF.

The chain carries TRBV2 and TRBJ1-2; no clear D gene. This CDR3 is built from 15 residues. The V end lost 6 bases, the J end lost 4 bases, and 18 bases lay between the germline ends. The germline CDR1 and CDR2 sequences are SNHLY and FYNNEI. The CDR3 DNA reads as TGTGCCAGCAGACCACCGGGAACCCAAGGCTATGGCTACACCTTC. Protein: CASRPPGTQGYGYTF.

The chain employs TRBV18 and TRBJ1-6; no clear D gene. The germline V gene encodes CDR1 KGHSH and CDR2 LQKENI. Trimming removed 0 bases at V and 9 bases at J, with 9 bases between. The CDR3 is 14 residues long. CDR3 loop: CASSPPNWSSPLHF. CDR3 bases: TGTGCCAGCTCACCACCGAATTGGAGTTCACCCCTCCACTTT. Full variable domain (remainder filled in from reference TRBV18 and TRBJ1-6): NAGVMQNPRHLVRRRGQEARLRCSPMKGHSHVYWYRQLPEEGLKFMVYLQKENIIDESGMPKERFSAEFPKEGPSILRIQQVVRGDSAAYFCASSPPNWSSPLHFGNGTRLTVT.

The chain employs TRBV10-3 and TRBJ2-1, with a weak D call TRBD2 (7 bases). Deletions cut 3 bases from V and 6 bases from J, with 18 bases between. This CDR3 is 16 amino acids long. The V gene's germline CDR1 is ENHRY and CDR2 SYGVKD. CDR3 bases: TGTGCCATCAGTGATTATGTAGGGGGGGGGCGCAATGAGCAGTTCTTC. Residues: CAISDYVGGGRNEQFF.

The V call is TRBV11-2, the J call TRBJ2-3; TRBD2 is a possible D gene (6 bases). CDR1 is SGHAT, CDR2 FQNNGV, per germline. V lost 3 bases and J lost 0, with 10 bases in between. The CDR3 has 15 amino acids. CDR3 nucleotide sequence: TGTGCCAGCAGCTTTGCAGGGACTAGCACAGATACGCAGTATTTT. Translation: CASSFAGTSTDTQYF.

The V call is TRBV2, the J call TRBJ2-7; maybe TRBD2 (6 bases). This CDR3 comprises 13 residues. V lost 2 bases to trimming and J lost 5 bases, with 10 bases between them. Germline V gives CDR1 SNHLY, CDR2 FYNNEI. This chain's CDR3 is CASSERGGDEQYF. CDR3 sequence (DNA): TGTGCCAGCAGTGAAAGGGGCGGGGACGAGCAGTACTTC.

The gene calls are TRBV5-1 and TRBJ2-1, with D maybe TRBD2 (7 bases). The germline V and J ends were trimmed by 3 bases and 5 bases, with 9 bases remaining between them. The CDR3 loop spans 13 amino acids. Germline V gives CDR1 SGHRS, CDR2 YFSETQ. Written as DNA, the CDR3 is TGCGCCAGCAGCTGGGGGGGCAACAATGAGCAGTTCTTC. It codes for CASSWGGNNEQFF.

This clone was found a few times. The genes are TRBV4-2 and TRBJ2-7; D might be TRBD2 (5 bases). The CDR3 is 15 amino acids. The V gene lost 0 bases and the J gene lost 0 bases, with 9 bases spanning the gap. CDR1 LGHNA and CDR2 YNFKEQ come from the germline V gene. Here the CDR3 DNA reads TGTGCCAGCAGCCAAGACAAGGCGGGCTCCTACGAGCAGTACTTC. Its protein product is CASSQDKAGSYEQYF.